This TCR beta chain was retrieved from a study of blood T cell repertoires in COVID-19. The CDR3 is made up of 13 amino acids. Trimming took 4 bases from V and 5 from J, leaving 12 bases between them. Germline V gene lookup returns CDR1 GTSNPN and CDR2 SVGIG (reference sequence). Sequencing used immunoSEQ multiplex PCR; TCRdb keeps in-frame clones, though not all of them. The data show roughly 500,000 clones, over 75% seen once. Individuals drawn from under 30 US areas were roughly 18 to 95 years old. What the recovered Cohort 3 donors had was two negative PCRs, clearance, or symptom resolution. Sequenced: PBMCs or T cells enriched from blood (not recorded which). The chain links TRBV30 to TRBJ2-1; a weak D match, TRBD2 (5 bases). This TCR derives from a woman between 40 and 55 years old who had recovered from COVID-19. This chain's CDR3 is CAWITGFNNEQFF. The CDR3 DNA sequence: TGTGCCTGGATCACGGGATTCAACAATGAGCAGTTCTTC.